This note documents a single T cell receptor beta chain sequence. Its antigen remains unidentified. Clones were sequenced by immunoSEQ multiplex PCR, and TCRdb holds only the in-frame ones, with some missing. Here the sample spans around 50,000 clones, about 91% being singletons. The sample belongs to a study of T cell responses to AZD1222 COVID-19 vaccine. V shed 0 bases and J shed 4 bases, with 9 bases lying between them. Germline V gives CDR1 LGHNT, CDR2 FRNRAP. The CDR3 runs 14 residues. Study-level findings and limits: In a largely white British group with more females than males, clonal diversity was possibly underestimated.

The chain employs TRBV12-5 and TRBJ2-5; D perhaps matches TRBD1 (6 bases). The sequence was obtained from an adult who received the AZD1222 COVID-19 vaccine. The sequencing used peripheral blood, collected 28 days after the second AZD1222 dose. The CDR3 loop reads CASGLVQGGETQYF. As DNA, the CDR3 is TGTGCTAGTGGTTTGGTACAGGGTGGAGAGACCCAGTACTTC.